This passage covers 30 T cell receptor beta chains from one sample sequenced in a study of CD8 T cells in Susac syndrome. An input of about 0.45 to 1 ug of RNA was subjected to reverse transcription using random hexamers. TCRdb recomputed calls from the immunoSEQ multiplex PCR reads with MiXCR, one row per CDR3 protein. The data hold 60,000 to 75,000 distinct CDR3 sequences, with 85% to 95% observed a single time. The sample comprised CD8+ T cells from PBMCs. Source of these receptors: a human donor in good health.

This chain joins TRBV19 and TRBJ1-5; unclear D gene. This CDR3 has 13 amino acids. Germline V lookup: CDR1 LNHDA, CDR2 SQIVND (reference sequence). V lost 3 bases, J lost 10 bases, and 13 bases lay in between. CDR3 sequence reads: CASSIHRSQPQHF. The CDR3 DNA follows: TGTGCCAGTAGTATCCACAGAAGTCAACCCCAGCATTTT.

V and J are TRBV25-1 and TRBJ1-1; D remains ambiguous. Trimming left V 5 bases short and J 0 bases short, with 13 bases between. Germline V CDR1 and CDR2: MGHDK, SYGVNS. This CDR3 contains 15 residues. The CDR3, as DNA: TGTGCCAGCAGTTCGAGGTCCCCTTTGAACACTGAAGCTTTCTTT. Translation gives CASSSRSPLNTEAFF.

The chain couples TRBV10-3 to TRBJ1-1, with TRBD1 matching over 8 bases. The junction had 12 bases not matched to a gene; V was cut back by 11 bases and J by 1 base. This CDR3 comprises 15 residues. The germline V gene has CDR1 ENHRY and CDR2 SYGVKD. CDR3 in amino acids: CASSSPGTGNTEAFF. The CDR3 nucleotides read TGTGCCTCTTCTTCCCCCGGGACAGGGAACACTGAAGCTTTCTTT.

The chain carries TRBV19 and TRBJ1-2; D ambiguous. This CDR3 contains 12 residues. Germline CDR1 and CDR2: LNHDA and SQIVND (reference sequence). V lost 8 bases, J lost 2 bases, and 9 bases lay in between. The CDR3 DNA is TGTGCCAGTGATTTCGGAAACTATGGCTACACCTTC. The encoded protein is CASDFGNYGYTF.

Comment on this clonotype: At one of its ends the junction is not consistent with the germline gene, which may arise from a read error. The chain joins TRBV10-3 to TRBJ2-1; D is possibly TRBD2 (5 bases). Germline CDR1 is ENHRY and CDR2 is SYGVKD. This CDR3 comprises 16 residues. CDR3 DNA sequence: TGTGCCATCCGTGAGGGCTCCATGAGCTCCTACAATGAGCAGTTCTTC. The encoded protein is CAIREGSMSSYNEQFF.

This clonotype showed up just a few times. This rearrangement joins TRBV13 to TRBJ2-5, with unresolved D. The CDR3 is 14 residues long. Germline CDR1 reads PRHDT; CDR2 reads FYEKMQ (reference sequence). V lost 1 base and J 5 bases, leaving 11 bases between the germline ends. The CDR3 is CASSLEGSQETQYF. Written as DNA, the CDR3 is TGTGCCAGCAGCTTAGAAGGTTCGCAGGAGACCCAGTACTTC.

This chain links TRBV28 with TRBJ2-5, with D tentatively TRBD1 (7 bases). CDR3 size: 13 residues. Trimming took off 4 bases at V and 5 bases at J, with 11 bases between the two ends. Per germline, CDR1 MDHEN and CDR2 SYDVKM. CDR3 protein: CASSWTGGETQYF. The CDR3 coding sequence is TGTGCCAGCAGTTGGACAGGAGGGGAGACCCAGTACTTC. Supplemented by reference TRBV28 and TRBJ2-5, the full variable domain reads DVKVTQSSRYLVKRTGEKVFLECVQDMDHENMFWYRQDPGLGLRLIYFSYDVKMKEKGDIPEGYSVSREKKERFSLILESASTNQTSMYLCASSWTGGETQYFGPGTRLLVL.

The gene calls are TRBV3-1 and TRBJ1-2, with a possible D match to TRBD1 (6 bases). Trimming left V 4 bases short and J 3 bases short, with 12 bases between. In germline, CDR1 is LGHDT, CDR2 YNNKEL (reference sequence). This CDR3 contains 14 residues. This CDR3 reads CASSPSQGDYGYTF. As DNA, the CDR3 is TGTGCCAGCAGCCCTTCACAGGGCGACTATGGCTACACCTTC.

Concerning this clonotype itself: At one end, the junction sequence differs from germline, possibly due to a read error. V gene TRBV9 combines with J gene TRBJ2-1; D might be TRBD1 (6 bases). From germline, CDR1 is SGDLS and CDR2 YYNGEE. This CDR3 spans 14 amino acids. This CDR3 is CASSALTGYSEQFF. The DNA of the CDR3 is TGTGCCAGCAGCGCCCTTACAGGGTACAGTGAGCAGTTCTTC. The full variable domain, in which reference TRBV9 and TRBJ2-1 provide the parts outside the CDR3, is DSGVTQTPKHLITATGQRVTLRCSPRSGDLSVYWYQQSLDQGLQFLIQYYNGEERAKGNILERFSAQQFPDLHSELNLSSLELGDSALYFCASSALTGYSEQFFGPGTRLTVL.

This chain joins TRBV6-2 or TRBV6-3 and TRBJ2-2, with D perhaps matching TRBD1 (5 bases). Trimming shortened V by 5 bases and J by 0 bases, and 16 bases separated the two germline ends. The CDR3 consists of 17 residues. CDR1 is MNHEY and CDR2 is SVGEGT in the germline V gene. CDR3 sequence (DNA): TGTGCCAGCAGTCCACCTCCGGGCAGGGCGAACACCGGGGAGCTGTTTTTT. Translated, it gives CASSPPPGRANTGELFF.

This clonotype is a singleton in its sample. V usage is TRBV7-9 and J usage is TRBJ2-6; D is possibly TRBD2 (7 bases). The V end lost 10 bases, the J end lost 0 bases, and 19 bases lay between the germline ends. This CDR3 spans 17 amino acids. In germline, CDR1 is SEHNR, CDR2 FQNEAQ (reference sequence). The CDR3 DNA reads TGTGCCACCGGGGGGACACCAACCCCCTCTGGGGCCAACGTCCTGACTTTC. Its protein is CATGGTPTPSGANVLTF.

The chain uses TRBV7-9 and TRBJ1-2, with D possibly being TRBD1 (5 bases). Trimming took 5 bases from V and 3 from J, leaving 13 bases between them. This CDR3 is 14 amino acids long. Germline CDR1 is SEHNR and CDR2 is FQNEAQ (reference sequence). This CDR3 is CASSLQGGDYGYTF. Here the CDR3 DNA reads TGTGCCAGCAGCCTCCAGGGCGGCGACTATGGCTACACCTTC.

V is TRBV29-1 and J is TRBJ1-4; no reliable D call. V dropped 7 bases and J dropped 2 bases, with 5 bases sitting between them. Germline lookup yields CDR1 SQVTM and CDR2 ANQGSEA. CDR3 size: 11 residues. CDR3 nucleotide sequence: TGCAGCGGTAGGACTAATGAAAAACTGTTTTTT. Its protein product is CSGRTNEKLFF.

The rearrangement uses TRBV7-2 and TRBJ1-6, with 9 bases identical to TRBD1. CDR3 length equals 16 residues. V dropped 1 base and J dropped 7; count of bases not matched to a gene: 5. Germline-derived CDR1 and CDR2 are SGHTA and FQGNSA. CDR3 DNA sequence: TGTGCCAGCAGCTTAGGGGTTGGACAGGGGAATTCACCCCTCCACTTT. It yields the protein CASSLGVGQGNSPLHF.

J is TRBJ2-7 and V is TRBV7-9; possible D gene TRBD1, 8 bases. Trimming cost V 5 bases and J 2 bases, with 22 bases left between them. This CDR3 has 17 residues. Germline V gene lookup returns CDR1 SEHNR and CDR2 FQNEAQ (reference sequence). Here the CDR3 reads CASSPSATGGAAYEQYF. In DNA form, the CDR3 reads TGTGCCAGCAGCCCCTCCGCCACAGGGGGGGCGGCCTACGAGCAGTACTTC.

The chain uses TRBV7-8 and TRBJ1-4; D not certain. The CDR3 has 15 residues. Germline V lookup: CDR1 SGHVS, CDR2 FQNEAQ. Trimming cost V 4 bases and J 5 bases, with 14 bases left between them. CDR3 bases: TGTGCCAGCAGCTCAGCTGGCAGCCTAAATGAAAAACTGTTTTTT. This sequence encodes CASSSAGSLNEKLFF.

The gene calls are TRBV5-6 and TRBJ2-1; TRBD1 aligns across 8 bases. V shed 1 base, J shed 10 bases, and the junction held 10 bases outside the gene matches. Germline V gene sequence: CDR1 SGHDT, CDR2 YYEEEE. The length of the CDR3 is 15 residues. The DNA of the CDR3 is TGTGCCAGCAGCTTGTTTCCGGACAGGGTGGACGAGCAGTTCTTC. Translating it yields CASSLFPDRVDEQFF.

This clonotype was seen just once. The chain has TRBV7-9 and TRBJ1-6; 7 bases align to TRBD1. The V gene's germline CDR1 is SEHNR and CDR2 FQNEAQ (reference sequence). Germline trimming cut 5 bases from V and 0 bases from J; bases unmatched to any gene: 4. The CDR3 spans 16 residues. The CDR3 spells CASSGDSGSYNSPLHF. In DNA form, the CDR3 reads TGTGCCAGCAGCGGGGACAGCGGCTCCTATAATTCACCCCTCCACTTT.

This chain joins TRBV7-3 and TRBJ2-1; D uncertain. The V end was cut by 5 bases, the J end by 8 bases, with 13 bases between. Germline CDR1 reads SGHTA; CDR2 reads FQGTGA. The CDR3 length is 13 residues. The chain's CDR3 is CASSLAVWDEQFF. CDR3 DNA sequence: TGTGCCAGCAGCCTGGCTGTATGGGATGAGCAGTTCTTC.

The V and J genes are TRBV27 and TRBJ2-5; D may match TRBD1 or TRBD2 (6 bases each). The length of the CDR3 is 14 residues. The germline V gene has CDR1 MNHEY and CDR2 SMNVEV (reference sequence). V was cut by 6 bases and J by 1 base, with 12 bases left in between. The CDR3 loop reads CASSTRGAQETQYF. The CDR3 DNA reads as TGTGCCAGCAGCACGAGGGGGGCCCAAGAGACCCAGTACTTC.

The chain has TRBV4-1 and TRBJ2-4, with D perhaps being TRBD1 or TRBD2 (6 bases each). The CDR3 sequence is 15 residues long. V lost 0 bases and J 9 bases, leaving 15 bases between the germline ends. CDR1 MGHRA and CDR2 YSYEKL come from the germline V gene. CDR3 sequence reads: CASSQDLRGQAIQYF. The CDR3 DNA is TGCGCCAGCAGCCAAGATCTCCGGGGGCAAGCCATTCAGTACTTC.

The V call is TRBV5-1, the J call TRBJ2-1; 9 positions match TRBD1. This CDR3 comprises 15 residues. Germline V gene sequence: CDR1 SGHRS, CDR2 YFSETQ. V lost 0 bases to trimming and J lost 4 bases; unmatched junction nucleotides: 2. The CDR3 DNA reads TGCGCCAGCAGCTTGGGGGACAGGGAATACAATGAGCAGTTCTTC. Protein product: CASSLGDREYNEQFF.

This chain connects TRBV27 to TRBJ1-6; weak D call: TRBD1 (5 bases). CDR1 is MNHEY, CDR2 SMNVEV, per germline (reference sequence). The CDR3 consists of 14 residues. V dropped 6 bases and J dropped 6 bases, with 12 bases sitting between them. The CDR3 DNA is TGTGCCAGCAGCTGGGGGACGTTTAATTCACCCCTCCACTTT. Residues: CASSWGTFNSPLHF.

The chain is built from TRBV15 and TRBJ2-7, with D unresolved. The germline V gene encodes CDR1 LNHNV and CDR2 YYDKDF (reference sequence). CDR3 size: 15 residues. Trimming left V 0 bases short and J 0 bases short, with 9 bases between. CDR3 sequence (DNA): TGTGCCACCAGCAGAGATAGCCTGAGCTCCTACGAGCAGTACGTC. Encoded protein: CATSRDSLSSYEQYV.

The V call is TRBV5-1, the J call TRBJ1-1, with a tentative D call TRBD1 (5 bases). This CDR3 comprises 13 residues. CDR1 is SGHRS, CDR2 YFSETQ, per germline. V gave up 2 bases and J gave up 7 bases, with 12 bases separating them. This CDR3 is CASSFLRVDEAFF. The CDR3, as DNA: TGCGCCAGCAGCTTCCTCAGGGTCGATGAAGCTTTCTTT.

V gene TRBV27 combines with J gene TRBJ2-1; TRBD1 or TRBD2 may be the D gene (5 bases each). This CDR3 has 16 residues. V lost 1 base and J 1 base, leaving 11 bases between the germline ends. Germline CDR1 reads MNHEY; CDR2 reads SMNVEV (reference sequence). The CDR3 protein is CASSLFGTGSYNEQFF. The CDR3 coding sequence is TGTGCCAGCAGTTTATTCGGGACCGGTTCCTACAATGAGCAGTTCTTC.

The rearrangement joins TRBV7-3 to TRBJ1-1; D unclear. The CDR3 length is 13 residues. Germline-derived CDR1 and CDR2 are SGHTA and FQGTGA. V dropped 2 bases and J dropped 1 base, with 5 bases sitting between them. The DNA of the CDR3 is TGTGCCAGCAGCTTATTGGGGAACACTGAAGCTTTCTTT. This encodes CASSLLGNTEAFF.

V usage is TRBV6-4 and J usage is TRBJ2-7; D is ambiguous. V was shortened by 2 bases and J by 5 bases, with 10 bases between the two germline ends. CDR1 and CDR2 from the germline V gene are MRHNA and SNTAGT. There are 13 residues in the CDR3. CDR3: CASSDGPADEQYF. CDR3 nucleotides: TGTGCCAGCAGTGACGGGCCTGCCGACGAGCAGTACTTC.

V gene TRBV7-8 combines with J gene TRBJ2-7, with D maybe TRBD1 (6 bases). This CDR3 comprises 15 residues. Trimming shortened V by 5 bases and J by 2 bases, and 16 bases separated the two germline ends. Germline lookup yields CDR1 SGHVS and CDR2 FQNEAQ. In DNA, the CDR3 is TGTGCCAGCAGCCAGGACAGCCGGCCCCCCTACGAGCAGTACGTC. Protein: CASSQDSRPPYEQYV.

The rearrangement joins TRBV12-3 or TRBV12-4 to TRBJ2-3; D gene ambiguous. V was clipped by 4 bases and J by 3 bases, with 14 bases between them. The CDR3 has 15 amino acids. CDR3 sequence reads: CASSSRNPATDTQYF. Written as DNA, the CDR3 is TGTGCCAGCAGTTCCCGGAACCCGGCGACAGATACGCAGTATTTT.